This T cell receptor beta chain stems from a study of T-cell reconstitution after alpha-beta-depleted transplantation in children. Overall study results and limits: Expanded clones from the graft, numbering several hundred, reportedly supplied alpha-beta T cells about two months after transplant. Fresh T-cell production supplied most of the T-cell counts and diversity seen one year after transplant. Surviving thymic progenitors and recipient T cells were the source of high TCRbeta diversity at day 60 in some patients.

The TCRbeta library incorporated unique molecular identifiers. MiXCR, applied by TCRdb to the PCR reads, yields one record per CDR3 protein. The data contain about a million distinct CDR3 sequences, about 31% of them singletons. Comment on this clonotype: What it binds is not known.

J lost 4 bases, V lost 4 bases, and 4 bases had no gene match. This CDR3 contains 14 residues. Germline CDR1 and CDR2: KGHDR and SFDVKD. The sequence was obtained from a boy under two years old who had a stem cell transplant for SCID, so the T cells may come from the graft donor. The J gene is TRBJ1-2, the V gene TRBV24-1; 8 nucleotides line up with TRBD1. The sample was PBMCs, mostly from graft donor cells, taken 360 days after TCRalphabeta/CD19-depleted stem cell transplant. CDR3 loop: CATSDHGQGYGYTF. For the CDR3, the DNA is TGTGCCACCAGTGACCACGGACAGGGCTATGGCTACACCTTC.